This TCR beta chain was sequenced for a study of shared clonotypes between healthy human individuals. On this clone itself: The antigen is not known.

The length of the CDR3 is 15 residues. Trimming took 3 bases from V and 6 from J, leaving 13 bases between them. The V gene's germline CDR1 is SGHDT and CDR2 YYEEEE. Every one of the donors was a Caucasian adult that lived in Nashville, Tennessee. Study-wide findings and caveats: Investigators collected only blood, and repertoires in tissues likely differ. Generation probability values for non-shared clonotypes were lower than those for clonotypes shared by all four donors. Sharing across four donors was highest in naive CD4 (roughly 5%) and lowest in memory CD8 (roughly 0.4%).

TCRdb's copy holds only in-frame clones and misses some; the assay was immunoSEQ multiplex PCR. The sample lists some 1 million clones; roughly 70% were seen once. The sequencing input was memory CD4+ T cells sorted from blood. Sample subset: CD45RA-negative fraction. This sequence originates from a man between 18 and 29 years old in good health. The rearrangement joins TRBV5-6 to TRBJ2-6, with D uncertain. CDR3 sequence reads: CASSSSKGKANVLTF. The CDR3 DNA follows: TGTGCCAGCAGCTCAAGTAAGGGAAAGGCCAACGTCCTGACTTTC.